This T cell receptor beta chain emerged from a study of TIL therapy for anti-PD-1-resistant metastatic lung cancer. Study in general: Patients had a median age of almost 55 years (range about 35-80). Most patients had lung adenocarcinoma. General observations from the study: The baseline peripheral repertoire was partially replaced by infused TIL clonotypes that later decayed.

As concerns this clone: Its antigen remains unidentified.

V shed 3 bases and J 8 bases; nucleotides not matched to a gene: 5. Germline loops: CDR1 SGHTA, CDR2 FQGNSA. The CDR3 is made up of 14 amino acids. Sequencing used immunoSEQ v3. Sequenced by immunoSEQ multiplex PCR; TCRdb stores in-frame clones only, minus some. The sample consists of about 60,000 clones, about nine tenths of them appearing once. The time point here: pre-treatment sample, taken before nivolumab and TIL therapy. Enrollment ran from late 2017 to January 2020. The sequences come from blood, collected at baseline. The chain uses TRBV7-2 and TRBJ1-2, with 11 positions matching TRBD1. The clonotype was recovered from a person aged 25 to 80 with non-small cell lung cancer. The CDR3 loop reads CASSFGQGASGYTF. The CDR3 nucleotides are TGTGCCAGCAGCTTTGGACAGGGGGCGAGCGGCTACACCTTC.